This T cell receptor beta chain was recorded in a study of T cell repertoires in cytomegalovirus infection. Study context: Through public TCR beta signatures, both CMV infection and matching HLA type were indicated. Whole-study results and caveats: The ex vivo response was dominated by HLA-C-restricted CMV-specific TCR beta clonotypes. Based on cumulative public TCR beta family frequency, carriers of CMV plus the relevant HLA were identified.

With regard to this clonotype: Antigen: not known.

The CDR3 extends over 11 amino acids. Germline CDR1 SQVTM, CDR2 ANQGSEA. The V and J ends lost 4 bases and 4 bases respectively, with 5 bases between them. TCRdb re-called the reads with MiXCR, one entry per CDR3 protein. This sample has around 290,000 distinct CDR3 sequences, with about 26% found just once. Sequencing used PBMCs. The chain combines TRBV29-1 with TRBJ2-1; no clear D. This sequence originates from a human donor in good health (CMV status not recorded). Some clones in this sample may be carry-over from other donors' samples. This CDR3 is CSVAGYNEQFF. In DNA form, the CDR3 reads TGCAGCGTTGCCGGGTACAATGAGCAGTTCTTC.